The source of this T cell receptor beta chain is a study of OX40 agonist ivuxolimab in advanced cancers. Study in general: Partial responses were observed in three patients, of whom one had hepatocellular carcinoma and two had cutaneous melanoma.

TCRdb keeps only in-frame clones here, not all; method: immunoSEQ multiplex PCR. Seen here are around 79,000 clones, over 75% observed once, and the top ten hold 3.5% to 5%. V lost 5 bases and J lost 4, with 5 bases in between. There are 12 residues in the CDR3. Germline V lookup: CDR1 SNHLY, CDR2 FYNNEI. Sequences were derived from CD4+ or CD8+ T cells sorted from blood, sampled in a trial of the OX40 agonist ivuxolimab. The clonotype originates from an adult with an advanced solid tumor such as melanoma, head and neck, liver or kidney cancer. The chain joins TRBV2 to TRBJ1-4; D not resolved. CDR3 sequence: CASSRSNEKLFF. In DNA form, the CDR3 reads TGTGCCAGCAGTCGAAGTAATGAAAAACTGTTTTTT.